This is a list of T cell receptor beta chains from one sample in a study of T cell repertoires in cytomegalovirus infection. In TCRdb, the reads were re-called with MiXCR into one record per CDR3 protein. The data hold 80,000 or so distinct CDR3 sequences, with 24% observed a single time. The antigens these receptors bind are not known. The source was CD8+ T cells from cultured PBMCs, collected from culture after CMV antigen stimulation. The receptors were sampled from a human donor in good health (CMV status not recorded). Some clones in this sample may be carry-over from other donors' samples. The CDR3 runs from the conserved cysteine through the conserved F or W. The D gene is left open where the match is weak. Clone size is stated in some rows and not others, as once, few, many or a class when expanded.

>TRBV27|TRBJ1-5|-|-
TGTGCCAGCAGTTTAGGGTCGGGCGTCGGGCCCCAGCATTTT
CASSLGSGVGPQHF
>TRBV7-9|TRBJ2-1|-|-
TGTGCCAGCTTGCCGCAAGGGGGGAGCTACAATGAGCAGTTCTTC
CASLPQGGSYNEQFF
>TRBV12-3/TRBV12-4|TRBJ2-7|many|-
TGTGCCAGCAGCTCCACTAGCTCCGAGCAGTACTTC
CASSSTSSEQYF
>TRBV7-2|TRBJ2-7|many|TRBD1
TGTGCCAGCAGCGCCCGCGGACAGGTCGACGAGCAGTACTTC
CASSARGQVDEQYF
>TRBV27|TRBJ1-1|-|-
TGTGCCAGCTCGGGACCCGCGAACACTGAAGCTTTCTTT
CASSGPANTEAFF
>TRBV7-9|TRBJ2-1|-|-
TGTGCCAGCAGCGCAGGGAATGAGCAGTTCTTC
CASSAGNEQFF
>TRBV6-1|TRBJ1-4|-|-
TGTGCCAGCACCAACTGGGCGGGAGGGGATGAAAAACTGTTTTTT
CASTNWAGGDEKLFF
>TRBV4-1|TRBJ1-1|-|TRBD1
TGCGCCAGCAGCCCAGAAGGGGGCCGGACTGAAGCTTTCTTT
CASSPEGGRTEAFF
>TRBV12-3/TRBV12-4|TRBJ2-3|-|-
TGTGCCAGCAGTTTGTTGAGGCACACGCCCCCTACGCAGTATTTT
CASSLLRHTPPTQYF
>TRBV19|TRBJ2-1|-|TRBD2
TGTGCCAGTAGTCCGGGGACTAGCATCAACGAGCAGTTCTTC
CASSPGTSINEQFF
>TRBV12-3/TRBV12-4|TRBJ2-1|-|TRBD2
TGTGCCAGCAGTGGATCACCTAGCGGGAGGGAACGGAGGTTCTTC
CASSGSPSGRERRFF
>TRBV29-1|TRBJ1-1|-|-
TGCAGCGTTGGGGGTTTAGGCACTGAAGCTTTCTTT
CSVGGLGTEAFF
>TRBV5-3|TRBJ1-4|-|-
TGTGCCAGAAGCTTGGCAAACAGACTCGAAAAACTGTTTTTT
CARSLANRLEKLFF
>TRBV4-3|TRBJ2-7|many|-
TGCGCCAGCAGCGCGCGTGCTAGCGACGGCTACGAGCAGTACTTC
CASSARASDGYEQYF
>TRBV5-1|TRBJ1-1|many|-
TGCGCCAGCAGCTCTCTGTTCGAAGGGGTAGGGAACACTGAAGCTTTCTTT
CASSSLFEGVGNTEAFF
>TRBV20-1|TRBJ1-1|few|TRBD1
TGCAGTGCTCCCATACAGGGGGTAGGGAGGAACACTGAAGCTTTCTTT
CSAPIQGVGRNTEAFF
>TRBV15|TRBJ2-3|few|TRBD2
TGTGCCACCAGCAGGCTAGCGGGAGATCCAGATACGCAGTATTTT
CATSRLAGDPDTQYF
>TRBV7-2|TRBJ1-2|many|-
TGTGCCAGCAGCTTAACTCTAGCCCCCCCCGGGACCGAGGGCTACACCTTC
CASSLTLAPPGTEGYTF
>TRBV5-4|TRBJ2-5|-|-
TGTGCCAGCACCTTGGCGGGACTCCAAGAGACCCAGTACTTC
CASTLAGLQETQYF
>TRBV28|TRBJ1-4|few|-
TGTGCCAGCAGTTTATCGAATGAAAAACTGTTTTTT
CASSLSNEKLFF
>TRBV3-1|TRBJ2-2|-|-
TGTGCCAGCGTTCAAGGAGGGGGGTACACCGGGGAGCTGTTTTTT
CASVQGGGYTGELFF
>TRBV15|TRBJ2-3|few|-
TGTGCCACCAGGCCGGGACAAGGGGTAGATACGCAGTATTTT
CATRPGQGVDTQYF
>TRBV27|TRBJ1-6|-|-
TGTGCCAGCAGGAAGGGGCATAATTCACCCCTCCACTTT
CASRKGHNSPLHF
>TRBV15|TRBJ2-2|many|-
TGTGCCACCAGCAGAGATTATGTGGAAGGGGAGCTGTTTTTT
CATSRDYVEGELFF
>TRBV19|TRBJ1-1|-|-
TGTGCCAGTAGTATACGAAGGGATAAAGACACTGAAGCTTTCTTT
CASSIRRDKDTEAFF
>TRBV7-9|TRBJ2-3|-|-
TGTGCCAGCAGCTTCCATCGGGGGCAAATTACCGATACGCAGTATTTT
CASSFHRGQITDTQYF
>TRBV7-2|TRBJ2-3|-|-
TGTGCCAGCAGCCGCGGGAATGGGCAGGGTTGGTATCAGCCCCAGTATTTT
CASSRGNGQGWYQPQYF
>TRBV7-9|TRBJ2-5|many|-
TGTGCCAGCAGCTTGATCAGAGAGACCCAGTACTTC
CASSLIRETQYF
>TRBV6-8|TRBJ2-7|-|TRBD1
TGTGCCAGCAGTTGGGGGACAGGGGGCGGATACGAGCAGTACTTC
CASSWGTGGGYEQYF
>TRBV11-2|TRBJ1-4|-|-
TGTGCCAGCAGCTTCGCTGGATATTGGGAAAAACTGTTTTTT
CASSFAGYWEKLFF
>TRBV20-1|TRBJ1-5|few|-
TGCAGTGCTAGAGTCGGACAGAGCAATCAGCCCCAGCATTTT
CSARVGQSNQPQHF
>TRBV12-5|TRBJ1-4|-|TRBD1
TGTGCTAGTGGTCCGGGGGACAGATCTAATGAAAAACTGTTTTTT
CASGPGDRSNEKLFF
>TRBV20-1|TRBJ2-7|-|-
TGCAGTGCTGGAGGGGACCTGAGCTCCTACGAGCAGTACTTC
CSAGGDLSSYEQYF
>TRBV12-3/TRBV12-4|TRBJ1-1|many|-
TGTGCCAGCAGCCTCCATGACTCGAACACTGAAGCTTTCTTT
CASSLHDSNTEAFF
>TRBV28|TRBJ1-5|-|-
TGTGCCAGCGGTCGAGGGGGCAATCAGCCCCAGCATTTT
CASGRGGNQPQHF
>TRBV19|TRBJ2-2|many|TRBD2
TGTGCCTGCTCCTCCCTGGTCGCGGGAGAGGGCGGGGAGCTGTTTTTT
CACSSLVAGEGGELFF
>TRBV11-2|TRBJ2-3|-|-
TGTGCCAGCAGCTTCCGCGCAGATACGCAGTATTTT
CASSFRADTQYF
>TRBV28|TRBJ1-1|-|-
TGTGCTACCCAGACGGTCGAGGGGGTGAACACTGAAGCTTTCTTT
CATQTVEGVNTEAFF
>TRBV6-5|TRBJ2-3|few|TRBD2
TGTGCCAGCAGTGTAGCGGGGTTTAGCACAGATACGCAGTATTTT
CASSVAGFSTDTQYF
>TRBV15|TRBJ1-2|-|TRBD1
TGTGCCACCAGCCCCACAGGGGCCAGCATCTATGGCTACACCTTC
CATSPTGASIYGYTF
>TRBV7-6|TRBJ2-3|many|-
TGTGCCAGCAGCCTATACACAGCTAGCACAGATACGCAGTATTTT
CASSLYTASTDTQYF
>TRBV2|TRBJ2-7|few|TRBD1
TGTGCCAGCAGTCTCCCCGGGACAGGCTACGAGCAGTACTTC
CASSLPGTGYEQYF
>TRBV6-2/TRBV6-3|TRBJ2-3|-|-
TGTGCCAACAGTTACTCGGCTAGTGACACAGATACGCAGTATTTT
CANSYSASDTDTQYF
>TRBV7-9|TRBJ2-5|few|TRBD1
TGTGCCGTCCTCGGGACAGGGGCAACGAAGACCCAGTACTTC
CAVLGTGATKTQYF
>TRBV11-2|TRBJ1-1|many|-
TGTGCCAGCAGCCGGGACGGATTCACTGAAGCTTTCTTT
CASSRDGFTEAFF
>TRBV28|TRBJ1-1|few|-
TGTGCCAGCACTCCTCTTGGGGGGCTATACACTGAAGCTTTCTTT
CASTPLGGLYTEAFF
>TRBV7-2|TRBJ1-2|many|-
TGTGCCAGCAGCTTAGATCCAAATACGGGCTATGGCTACACCTTC
CASSLDPNTGYGYTF
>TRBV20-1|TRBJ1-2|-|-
TGCAGTGCCCCTTTACAGATAAACTATGGCTACACCTTC
CSAPLQINYGYTF
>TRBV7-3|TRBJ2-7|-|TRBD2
TGTGCCAGCAGCCCAAGGGGGGCGGGGGGGATCCTTGGGCAGTACTTC
CASSPRGAGGILGQYF
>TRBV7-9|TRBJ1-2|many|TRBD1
TGTGCCAGCAGAGCCGGGGACAGGGGGATTGATGGCTACACCTTC
CASRAGDRGIDGYTF
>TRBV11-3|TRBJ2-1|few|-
TGTGCCAGCGGGGACACCCCGGTCGATGAGCAGTTCTTC
CASGDTPVDEQFF
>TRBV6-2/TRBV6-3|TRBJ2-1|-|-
TGTGCCAGCAGTTACGCGGGGGCGTACAATGAGCAGTTCTTC
CASSYAGAYNEQFF
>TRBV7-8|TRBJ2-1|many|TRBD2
TGTGCCAGCAGCTACCCGGTGGGTAGCGGGAGCTCCTACAATGAGCAGTTCTTC
CASSYPVGSGSSYNEQFF
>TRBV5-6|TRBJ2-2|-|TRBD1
TGTGCCAGCAGCCCGACAGGGATCCCCACCGGGGAGCTGTTTTTT
CASSPTGIPTGELFF
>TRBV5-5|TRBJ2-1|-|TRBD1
TGTGCCAGCAGCTTACAGGGGGGTTCCTACAATGAGCAGTTCTTC
CASSLQGGSYNEQFF